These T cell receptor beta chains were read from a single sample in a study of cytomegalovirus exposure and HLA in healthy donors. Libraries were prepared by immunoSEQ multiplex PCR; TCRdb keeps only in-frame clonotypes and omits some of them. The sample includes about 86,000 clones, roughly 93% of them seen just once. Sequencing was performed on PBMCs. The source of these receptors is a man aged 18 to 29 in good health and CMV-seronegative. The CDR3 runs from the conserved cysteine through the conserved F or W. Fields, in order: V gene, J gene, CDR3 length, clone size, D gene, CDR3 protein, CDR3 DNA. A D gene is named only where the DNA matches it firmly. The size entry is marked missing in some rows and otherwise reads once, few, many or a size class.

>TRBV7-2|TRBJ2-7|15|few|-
CASSLQAGPSYEQYF
TGTGCCAGCAGCCTCCAGGCGGGGCCGTCCTACGAGCAGTACTTC
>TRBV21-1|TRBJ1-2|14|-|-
CASTVRTGDYGYTF
TGTGCCAGCACCGTCCGGACGGGGGACTATGGCTACACCTTC
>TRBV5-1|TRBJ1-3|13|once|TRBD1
CASGQGSGNTIYF
TGCGCCAGCGGACAGGGCTCTGGAAACACCATATATTTT
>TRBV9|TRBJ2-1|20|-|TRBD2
CASSGPPGLAGGRSYNEQFF
TGTGCCAGCAGCGGGCCCCCGGGACTAGCGGGAGGTCGCTCCTACAATGAGCAGTTCTTC
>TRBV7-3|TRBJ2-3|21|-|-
CASTDGGRFSLSREITDTQYF
TGTGCCAGCACCGATGGGGGCCGATTCTCTCTCTCGCGGGAGATCACAGATACGCAGTATTTT
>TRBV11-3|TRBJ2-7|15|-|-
CASSLAGEGSYEQYF
TGTGCCAGCAGCTTAGCGGGAGAAGGTTCCTACGAGCAGTACTTC
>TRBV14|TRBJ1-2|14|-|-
CASSQAHANYGYTF
TGTGCCAGCAGCCAGGCTCACGCTAACTATGGCTACACCTTC
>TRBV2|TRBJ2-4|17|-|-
CASSPLGGLLAKNIQYF
TGTGCCAGCAGCCCCCTGGGCGGACTACTAGCCAAAAACATTCAGTACTTC
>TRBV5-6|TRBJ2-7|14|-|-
CASSSARVTYEQYF
TGTGCCAGCAGCTCGGCCAGGGTTACCTACGAGCAGTACTTC
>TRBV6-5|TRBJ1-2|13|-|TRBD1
CASSLTGGRGYTF
TGTGCCAGCAGTCTAACAGGGGGCCGCGGCTACACCTTC
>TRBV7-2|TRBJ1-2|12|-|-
CASSLAADGTSF
TGTGCCAGCAGCTTAGCGGCCGATGGGACTTCCTTC
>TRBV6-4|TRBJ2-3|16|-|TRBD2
CASSDGTSGGADTQYF
TGTGCCAGCAGTGACGGGACTAGCGGGGGGGCAGATACGCAGTATTTT
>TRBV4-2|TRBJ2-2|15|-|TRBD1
CASSQGQGDTGELFF
TGTGCCAGCAGCCAAGGACAGGGGGACACCGGGGAGCTGTTTTTT
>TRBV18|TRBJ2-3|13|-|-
CASSPPSTDTQYF
TGTGCCAGCTCACCCCCCTCCACAGATACGCAGTATTTT
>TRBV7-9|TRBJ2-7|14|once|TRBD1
CASSWRTGMDEQYF
TGTGCCAGCAGCTGGAGGACAGGGATGGACGAGCAGTACTTC
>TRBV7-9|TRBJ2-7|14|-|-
CASSVQQGSYEQYF
TGTGCCAGCAGCGTGCAACAGGGCTCCTACGAGCAGTACTTC
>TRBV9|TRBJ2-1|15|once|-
CASSGRQGRGVEQFF
TGTGCCAGCAGCGGGCGGCAGGGGAGGGGTGTTGAGCAGTTCTTC
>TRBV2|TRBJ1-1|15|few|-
CASSEMEQGNTEAFF
TGTGCCAGCAGTGAAATGGAACAGGGGAACACTGAAGCTTTCTTT
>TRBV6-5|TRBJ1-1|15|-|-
CASSSDPWANTEAFF
TGTGCCAGCAGTTCCGACCCGTGGGCCAACACTGAAGCTTTCTTT
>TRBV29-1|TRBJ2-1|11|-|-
CSVAGVNEQFF
TGCAGCGTTGCGGGTGTCAATGAGCAGTTCTTC
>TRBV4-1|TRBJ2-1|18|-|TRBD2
CASSQIFLAGEIYNEQFF
TGCGCCAGCAGCCAAATATTCCTAGCGGGGGAAATTTACAATGAGCAGTTCTTC
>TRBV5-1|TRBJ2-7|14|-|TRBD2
CASSLRRGTYEQYF
TGCGCCAGCAGCTTGAGGCGGGGGACCTACGAGCAGTACTTC
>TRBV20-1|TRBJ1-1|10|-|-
CSAEETEAFF
TGCAGTGCTGAGGAGACTGAAGCTTTCTTT
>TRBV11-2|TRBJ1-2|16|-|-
CASRLFLGHSDSGYTF
TGTGCCAGCAGGCTTTTCTTGGGACATTCGGATTCGGGCTACACCTTC
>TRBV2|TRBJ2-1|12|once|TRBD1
CASTTGYNEQFF
TGTGCCAGCACGACAGGGTACAATGAGCAGTTCTTC
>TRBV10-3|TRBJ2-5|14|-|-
CAISGGALQETQYF
TGTGCCATCAGTGGCGGGGCCCTACAAGAGACCCAGTACTTC
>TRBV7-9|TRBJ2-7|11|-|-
CASSWASEQYF
TGTGCCAGCAGCTGGGCTTCCGAGCAGTACTTC
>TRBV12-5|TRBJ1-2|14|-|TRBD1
CASGLDRGWDGYTF
TGTGCTAGTGGCCTTGACAGGGGGTGGGATGGCTACACCTTC
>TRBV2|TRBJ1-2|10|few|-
CASSQTAHTF
TGTGCCAGCAGTCAGACAGCGCACACCTTC
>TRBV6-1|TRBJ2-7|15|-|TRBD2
CASKSVRGEASEQYF
TGTGCCAGCAAGAGCGTACGGGGGGAGGCTAGCGAGCAGTACTTC
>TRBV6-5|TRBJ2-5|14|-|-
CASSPQDSQETQYF
TGTGCCAGCAGCCCCCAAGACAGCCAAGAGACCCAGTACTTC
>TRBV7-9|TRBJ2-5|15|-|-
CASSFPDGSRVAQYF
TGTGCCAGCAGCTTCCCTGATGGGTCCCGGGTGGCCCAGTACTTC
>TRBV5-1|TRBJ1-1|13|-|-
CASGQSMNTEAFF
TGCGCCAGTGGCCAATCCATGAACACTGAAGCTTTCTTT
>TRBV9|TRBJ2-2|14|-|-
CASSESGNTGELFF
TGTGCCAGCAGCGAAAGCGGAAACACCGGGGAGCTGTTTTTT
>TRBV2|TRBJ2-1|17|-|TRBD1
CASIRDRGLNSYNEQFF
TGTGCCAGCATCCGGGACAGGGGGCTAAACTCCTACAATGAGCAGTTCTTC
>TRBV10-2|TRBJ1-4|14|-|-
CASSEPGGSEKLFF
TGCGCCAGCAGTGAGCCGGGGGGGAGCGAAAAACTGTTTTTT
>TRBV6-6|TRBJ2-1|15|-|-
CASSYGGITNNEQFF
TGTGCCAGCAGTTACGGCGGGATCACTAACAATGAGCAGTTCTTC
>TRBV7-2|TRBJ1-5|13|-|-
CASSLRGNQPQHF
TGTGCCAGCAGCTTAAGGGGGAATCAGCCCCAGCATTTT
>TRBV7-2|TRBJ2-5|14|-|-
CASSRGALKETQYF
TGTGCCAGCAGCCGGGGGGCCTTAAAAGAGACCCAGTACTTC
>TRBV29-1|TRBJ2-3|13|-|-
CSGTRDFTDTQYF
TGCAGCGGCACCCGGGACTTCACAGATACGCAGTATTTT
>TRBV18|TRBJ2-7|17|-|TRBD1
CASSPSDRVEWGYEQYF
TGTGCCAGCTCACCCTCGGACAGGGTAGAGTGGGGCTACGAGCAGTACTTC
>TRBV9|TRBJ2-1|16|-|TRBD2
CASSRTGLAVYNEQFF
TGTGCCAGCAGCCGCACCGGACTAGCGGTTTACAATGAGCAGTTCTTC
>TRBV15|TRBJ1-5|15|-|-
CATSRDLKGNQPQHF
TGTGCCACCAGCAGAGATCTGAAGGGGAACCAGCCCCAGCATTTT
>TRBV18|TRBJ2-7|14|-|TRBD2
CASSLSGNSYEQYF
TGTGCCAGCTCACTTAGCGGGAACTCCTACGAGCAGTACTTC
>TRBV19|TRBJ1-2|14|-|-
CASSIDTEYYGYTF
TGTGCCAGTAGTATAGACACAGAATACTATGGCTACACCTTC
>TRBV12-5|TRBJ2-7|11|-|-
CASGLKREQYF
TGTGCTAGTGGTTTGAAGCGAGAGCAGTACTTC
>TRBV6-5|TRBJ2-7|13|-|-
CASSNRVPYEQYF
TGTGCCAGCAGTAACAGGGTCCCCTACGAGCAGTACTTC